These T cell receptor beta chains were read from a single sample in a study of cytomegalovirus exposure and HLA in healthy donors. Using immunoSEQ multiplex PCR, the repertoire was profiled, and TCRdb retains in-frame clones only, with some absent. This sample yields approximately 76,000 clones, of which roughly 85% are seen a single time; roughly 2.5% belongs to the top ten. The sample comprised PBMCs. Receptors were obtained from a man aged 25 to 40 in good health and CMV-seronegative. CDR3s include the opening cysteine and the closing phenylalanine or tryptophan. A D gene is named only where the DNA matches it firmly. Clone size appears in some rows only: once, few, many, or a class for an expanded clone.

clone size	V gene	J gene	D gene	CDR3 protein	CDR3 DNA
NA	TRBV6-6	TRBJ2-1	NA	CASSLTSSYNEQFF	TGTGCCAGCAGTTTGACTAGCTCCTACAATGAGCAGTTCTTC
NA	TRBV29-1	TRBJ1-2	NA	CSVANRENGYPF	TGCAGCGTTGCCAACAGGGAGAATGGCTACCCCTTC
NA	TRBV7-2	TRBJ2-3	NA	CASSSETTTDTQYF	TGTGCCAGCAGCTCGGAGACCACCACAGATACGCAGTATTTT
NA	TRBV5-6	TRBJ2-7	NA	CASSLGVSYEQYF	TGTGCCAGCAGCTTGGGAGTCTCCTACGAGCAGTACTTC
NA	TRBV6-1	TRBJ1-2	NA	CASSEAGSTYGYTF	TGTGCCAGCAGTGAAGCGGGGAGTACCTATGGCTACACCTTC
once	TRBV6-5	TRBJ2-7	TRBD1	CASTNPGQGVYEQYF	TGTGCCAGCACTAATCCGGGACAGGGGGTCTACGAGCAGTACTTC
NA	TRBV18	TRBJ2-1	TRBD2	CASSPRLAGPYNEQFF	TGTGCCAGCTCACCTAGACTAGCGGGACCCTACAATGAGCAGTTCTTC
NA	TRBV5-6	TRBJ2-7	TRBD1	CASSLTGVLYEQYF	TGTGCCAGCAGCCTAACAGGGGTACTCTACGAGCAGTACTTC
NA	TRBV28	TRBJ1-2	NA	CASSLWAGTANYGYTF	TGTGCCAGCAGTTTATGGGCCGGGACTGCCAACTATGGCTACACCTTC
once	TRBV30	TRBJ2-2	TRBD2	CAWNEAGEELFF	TGTGCCTGGAATGAGGCGGGAGAGGAGCTGTTTTTT
few	TRBV2	TRBJ1-1	NA	CASSEGYEAFF	TGTGCCAGCAGTGAGGGCTATGAAGCTTTCTTT
NA	TRBV7-8	TRBJ1-4	TRBD1	CASSPGQGKKLFF	TGTGCCAGCAGTCCGGGACAGGGCAAAAAACTGTTTTTT
NA	TRBV5-4	TRBJ2-1	TRBD2	CASSLGSLAGALNEQFF	TGTGCCAGCAGCTTGGGCTCACTAGCGGGAGCTCTGAATGAGCAGTTCTTC
NA	TRBV6-5	TRBJ1-1	NA	CASSTGTSLAFF	TGTGCCAGCAGTACAGGGACGTCACTAGCTTTCTTT
once	TRBV7-2	TRBJ2-5	TRBD1	CASSLRYGQGETQYF	TGTGCCAGCAGCTTACGGTATGGACAGGGAGAGACCCAGTACTTC
once	TRBV5-6	TRBJ1-2	NA	CASSSDWEGYTF	TGTGCCAGCAGCTCCGATTGGGAGGGCTACACCTTC
NA	TRBV18	TRBJ1-2	NA	CASSPGVGGGYTF	TGTGCCAGCTCACCAGGGGTCGGGGGAGGCTACACCTTC
NA	TRBV9	TRBJ1-2	NA	CASSAGGYTF	TGTGCCAGCAGCGCGGGGGGCTACACCTTC
NA	TRBV10-3	TRBJ2-7	TRBD1	CAISHSRGLEQYF	TGTGCCATCAGTCACTCCAGGGGGCTGGAGCAGTACTTC
NA	TRBV5-4	TRBJ2-5	NA	CASSLGGSEETQYF	TGTGCCAGCAGCTTAGGGGGTAGTGAGGAGACCCAGTACTTC
NA	TRBV19	TRBJ1-2	NA	CASIGFKDGAGANYGYTF	TGTGCCAGTATCGGCTTTAAGGATGGGGCAGGGGCAAACTATGGCTACACCTTC
NA	TRBV7-9	TRBJ1-4	TRBD1	CASSLEGRGQGKEKLFF	TGTGCCAGCAGCTTAGAAGGGCGGGGACAGGGAAAGGAAAAACTGTTTTTT
NA	TRBV4-3	TRBJ1-2	TRBD1	CASSLTGGLHGYPF	TGCGCCAGCAGCCTCACAGGGGGCCTCCACGGCTACCCCTTC
NA	TRBV6-1	TRBJ1-2	TRBD1	CASSEEAGTVYGYTF	TGTGCCAGCAGTGAAGAGGCAGGGACAGTCTATGGCTACACCTTC
NA	TRBV7-2	TRBJ1-2	NA	CASSPSGGYGYTF	TGTGCCAGCAGCCCCTCCGGGGGCTATGGCTACACCTTC
NA	TRBV4-1	TRBJ1-4	NA	CASSPQGMAPASEKLFF	TGCGCCAGCAGCCCTCAAGGTATGGCACCCGCTAGTGAAAAACTGTTTTTT
NA	TRBV6-5	TRBJ2-1	TRBD2	CASSKGRAGYNEQFF	TGTGCCAGCAGCAAAGGTCGAGCGGGGTACAATGAGCAGTTCTTC
NA	TRBV6-5	TRBJ2-2	NA	CASNRQGRVTGELFF	TGTGCCAGCAACAGACAGGGGAGGGTCACCGGGGAGCTGTTTTTT
NA	TRBV28	TRBJ1-2	TRBD1	CASSPGTGQGVYGYTF	TGTGCCAGCAGTCCTGGGACCGGACAGGGAGTGTATGGCTACACCTTC
few	TRBV6-5	TRBJ1-1	NA	CASSYSSRGEAFF	TGTGCCAGCAGTTACTCTAGCCGGGGTGAAGCTTTCTTT
NA	TRBV28	TRBJ2-1	NA	CASREYPSSYNEQFF	TGTGCCAGCAGGGAGTACCCCAGCTCCTACAATGAGCAGTTCTTC
few	TRBV5-5	TRBJ1-1	TRBD1	CASSLKTLQGQVNTEAFF	TGTGCCAGCAGCCTAAAAACATTACAGGGGCAGGTGAACACTGAAGCTTTCTTT
NA	TRBV2	TRBJ1-3	NA	CASTVTGNTIYF	TGTGCCAGCACAGTTACTGGAAACACCATATATTTT
NA	TRBV7-2	TRBJ2-7	TRBD2	CASSSKREDDEQYF	TGTGCCAGCAGCTCTAAGCGGGAGGACGACGAGCAGTACTTC
NA	TRBV7-2	TRBJ2-3	NA	CASSRGGSTDTQYF	TGTGCCAGCAGCAGGGGGGGGAGCACAGATACGCAGTATTTT
NA	TRBV27	TRBJ2-5	NA	CASSLAGLPQGTQYF	TGTGCCAGCAGTTTAGCAGGGCTACCTCAAGGAACCCAGTACTTC
NA	TRBV2	TRBJ1-3	NA	CASSEGGGYLSSGNTIYF	TGTGCCAGCAGTGAAGGGGGAGGCTACCTGAGCTCTGGAAACACCATATATTTT
once	TRBV6-6	TRBJ1-1	TRBD1	CASSSQGAITEAFF	TGTGCCAGCAGTTCGCAGGGGGCGATCACTGAAGCTTTCTTT
once	TRBV7-2	TRBJ2-7	NA	CASSLGGISYEQYF	TGTGCCAGCAGCTTAGGCGGCATCTCCTACGAGCAGTACTTC
NA	TRBV7-6	TRBJ2-5	NA	CASSLGGGQETQYF	TGTGCCAGCAGCTTAGGTGGGGGGCAAGAGACCCAGTACTTC
few	TRBV27	TRBJ2-7	TRBD1	CATKNRGITYEQYF	TGTGCCACCAAAAACAGGGGAATCACCTACGAGCAGTACTTC
few	TRBV18	TRBJ1-2	TRBD1	CASSETGVDGYTF	TGTGCCAGCTCAGAGACAGGGGTGGATGGCTACACCTTC
few	TRBV6-5	TRBJ1-5	TRBD1	CASSPGTGISQPQHF	TGTGCCAGCAGTCCCGGGACAGGAATAAGTCAGCCCCAGCATTTT
NA	TRBV6-1	TRBJ2-3	TRBD1	CASSGRTGSTDTQYF	TGTGCCAGCAGCGGGCGGACAGGGAGCACAGATACGCAGTATTTT
NA	TRBV27	TRBJ2-5	NA	CASRTPREKETQYF	TGTGCCAGCAGAACTCCGCGGGAAAAAGAGACCCAGTACTTC
NA	TRBV6-1	TRBJ1-1	NA	CASSREMNTEAFF	TGTGCCAGCAGCCGGGAGATGAACACTGAAGCTTTCTTT
few	TRBV2	TRBJ2-5	TRBD2	CASSETSGRRNQYF	TGTGCCAGCAGTGAGACTAGCGGGAGAAGAAACCAGTACTTC
NA	TRBV19	TRBJ1-1	NA	CASSIGGQTEAFF	TGTGCCAGTAGTATAGGAGGACAGACTGAAGCTTTCTTT
once	TRBV19	TRBJ1-4	NA	CASNPTATNEKLFF	TGTGCCAGTAACCCGACAGCAACTAATGAAAAACTGTTTTTT
few	TRBV25-1	TRBJ1-5	NA	CASSATGYNQPQHF	TGTGCCAGCAGTGCTACAGGGTACAATCAGCCCCAGCATTTT